Listed below are T cell receptor beta chains from one sample, sequenced in a study of blood T cells in healthy people across ages. TCRdb independently ran MiXCR on the 5' RACE reads; one entry per CDR3 protein. In the table there are roughly 900,000 distinct CDR3 sequences, around 48% of which are singletons. Material: blood. The receptor set was obtained from a man in his thirties or forties in good health. Both conserved end residues are part of each CDR3. Each record gives: J gene, D gene, clone size, V gene, CDR3 length, CDR3 DNA, CDR3 protein. D genes are given only for firm matches. Clone size, where shown, is once, few, many, or a class for clones that have expanded.

TRBJ2-7,NA,NA,TRBV28,14,TGTGCCAGCAGTGATTACCGCACTTCCTACGAGCAGTACTTC,CASSDYRTSYEQYF
TRBJ1-2,TRBD1,NA,TRBV7-2,15,TGTGCCAGCAGCCTTACAGGGGGGGTTAACTATGGCTACACCTTC,CASSLTGGVNYGYTF
TRBJ2-5,TRBD2,NA,TRBV29-1,14,TGCAGCTCCTCCGGGGGGACTAGCGATTATGAGCAGTACTTC,CSSSGGTSDYEQYF
TRBJ2-4,NA,few,TRBV7-8,14,TGTGCCAGCAGCAAGACAGAGTACAAAAACATTCAGTACTTC,CASSKTEYKNIQYF
TRBJ2-7,TRBD2,many,TRBV4-2,15,TGTGCCAGCAGCCAAGCGTTAGCGGGGACCTACGAGCAGTACTTC,CASSQALAGTYEQYF
TRBJ2-7,TRBD1,many,TRBV7-8,15,TGTGCCAGCAGCCCGAGACAGGGGCCTATTTACGAGCAGTACTTC,CASSPRQGPIYEQYF
TRBJ1-2,TRBD1,NA,TRBV6-6,14,TGTGCCAGCAGTTACTCCGAGGGGGCGCATGGCTACACCTTC,CASSYSEGAHGYTF
TRBJ1-2,TRBD1,NA,TRBV7-2,15,TGTGCCAGCAGCCTAGTGGACAGGGGTGACTATGGCTACACCTTC,CASSLVDRGDYGYTF
TRBJ2-1,TRBD1,few,TRBV29-1,13,TGCAGCGTTGTTTACAGGGGGTACAATGAGCAGTTCTTC,CSVVYRGYNEQFF
TRBJ2-7,NA,NA,TRBV20-1,11,TGCAGTGCTCGAACAGGGCGCGAGCAGTACTTC,CSARTGREQYF
TRBJ2-7,NA,few,TRBV29-1,10,TGCAGCGTGCTATCGGGCGAGCAGTACTTC,CSVLSGEQYF
TRBJ2-1,NA,NA,TRBV29-1,13,TGCAGCGTTGAAGAACGCTTGAGAGGGGAGCAGTTCTTC,CSVEERLRGEQFF
TRBJ2-1,NA,NA,TRBV19,11,TGTGCCAGTCGGGGCCTCAATGATCAGTTCTTC,CASRGLNDQFF
TRBJ2-1,NA,NA,TRBV6-5,14,TGTGCCAGCAGTTACTCGACAGGTGACAATGAGCAGTTCTTC,CASSYSTGDNEQFF
TRBJ1-6,NA,NA,TRBV5-1,19,TGCGCCAGCAGCCCACACACCGGGATAGGGGCCTCCTATAATTCACCCCTCCACTTT,CASSPHTGIGASYNSPLHF
TRBJ2-2,NA,NA,TRBV28,13,TGTGCCAGCGGTCCGCTGGCTACCGGGGAGCTGTTTTTT,CASGPLATGELFF
TRBJ1-2,NA,NA,TRBV6-5,15,TGTGTCAGCAGTTACGCCTCCAGTGGGCCATATGGCTACACCTTC,CVSSYASSGPYGYTF
TRBJ2-5,NA,NA,TRBV6-2/TRBV6-3,14,TGTGCCAGCACCCAAAGGTTCGGTGGAGAGACCCAGTACTTC,CASTQRFGGETQYF
TRBJ2-3,NA,NA,TRBV11-2,21,TGTGCCAGCAGCTCGGGGTCATTGCGGCGCCGCGGTAGCGGTTTGATTGATACGCAGTATTTT,CASSSGSLRRRGSGLIDTQYF
TRBJ2-3,NA,NA,TRBV7-8,16,TGTGCCAGCAGCTTACTACAAACTCGCCCCACGGATACGCAGTATTTT,CASSLLQTRPTDTQYF
TRBJ2-3,NA,few,TRBV7-2,14,TGTGCCAGCAGCTTATTTACCTCTACAGATACGCAGTATTTT,CASSLFTSTDTQYF
TRBJ2-7,TRBD2,NA,TRBV3-1,15,TGTGCCAGCAGCCAAGTCGCTAGCGGGGGACTCGAGCAGTACTTC,CASSQVASGGLEQYF
TRBJ2-1,TRBD2,NA,TRBV5-1,15,TGCGCCAGCAGCGACACTAGCGGAACCTACAATGAGCAGTTCTTC,CASSDTSGTYNEQFF
TRBJ1-1,TRBD1,few,TRBV10-3,14,TGTGCCATCAGGGCCGGGACAGGGGGCACTGAAGCTTTCTTT,CAIRAGTGGTEAFF
TRBJ1-6,TRBD1,few,TRBV7-2,16,TGTGCCAGCAGCTTGCACCGGGACAGGGCAGTTTCACCCCTCCACTTT,CASSLHRDRAVSPLHF
TRBJ2-1,NA,NA,TRBV24-1,14,TGTGCCGCCAGTGATTTGGGTACTCCCAATGAGCAGTTCTTC,CAASDLGTPNEQFF
TRBJ1-4,NA,many,TRBV14,13,TGTGCCAGCAGCCAAGATCTCGCTGGAAAACTGTTTTTT,CASSQDLAGKLFF
TRBJ2-5,NA,few,TRBV9,14,TGTGCCAGCAGCCCAAGACCAGATAAGGAGACCCAGTACTTC,CASSPRPDKETQYF
TRBJ2-3,TRBD2,NA,TRBV4-2,17,TGTGCCAGCAGCCAGGAACTAGCGGGGGAACGCCCAGATACGCAGTATTTT,CASSQELAGERPDTQYF
TRBJ1-5,TRBD1,many,TRBV10-2,14,TGCGCCAGCGGGGACAGTCATAGCAATCAGCCCCAGCATTTT,CASGDSHSNQPQHF
TRBJ2-2,TRBD2,NA,TRBV13,19,TGTGCCAGCAGCTCCCTCCCCCGGACTAGCGCCACAAACACCGGGGAGCTGTTTTTT,CASSSLPRTSATNTGELFF
TRBJ2-7,NA,once,TRBV4-2,14,TGTGCCAGCAGCCAAGATAGCCATTACAATGAGCAGTACTTC,CASSQDSHYNEQYF
TRBJ2-2,NA,NA,TRBV20-1,12,TGCAGTGCCAGAGATAGCCCCGGGGAGCTGTTTTTT,CSARDSPGELFF
TRBJ2-3,NA,NA,TRBV6-2/TRBV6-3,16,TGTGCCAGCAGTTACGGGTTCGGGAGCGGAACAGATACGCAGTATTTT,CASSYGFGSGTDTQYF
TRBJ2-3,TRBD2,NA,TRBV6-2/TRBV6-3,15,TGTGCCAGCAGGATAGCGGGCCATAGCACAGATACGCGGTATTTT,CASRIAGHSTDTRYF
TRBJ2-1,NA,few,TRBV7-2,15,TGTGCCAGCAGCCCTAGTCCACAGGATTACAATGAGCAGTTCTTC,CASSPSPQDYNEQFF
TRBJ1-5,TRBD1,NA,TRBV7-2,14,TGTGCCAGCAGCGAAGACAGGGGGTATCAGCCCCAGCATTTT,CASSEDRGYQPQHF
TRBJ2-6,TRBD1,NA,TRBV20-1,15,TGCAGTGCTAACAGGGGTGCCACTGGGGCCAACGTCCTGACTTTC,CSANRGATGANVLTF
TRBJ1-6,TRBD1,NA,TRBV15,14,TGTGCCACCAGCTCCGAGACAGGGAATTCACCCCTCCACTTT,CATSSETGNSPLHF
TRBJ2-2,NA,NA,TRBV4-1,17,TGCGCCAGCAGCCAAGATCGGGGCAGGGAGAACACCGGGGAGCTGTTTTTT,CASSQDRGRENTGELFF
TRBJ2-1,TRBD2,NA,TRBV6-5,18,TGTGCCAGCAGTTACCCGGAGACTAGCCTTAGCTCCTACAATGAGCAGTTCTTC,CASSYPETSLSSYNEQFF
TRBJ2-7,NA,NA,TRBV20-1,12,TGCAGTGCCAGGAAATCCAGCTACGAGCAGTACTTC,CSARKSSYEQYF
TRBJ2-7,NA,few,TRBV14,16,TGTGCCAGCAGCCAACAACTGGCGGACCTCGGCTACGAGCAGTACTTC,CASSQQLADLGYEQYF
TRBJ1-1,NA,NA,TRBV12-3/TRBV12-4,14,TGTGCCAGCAGTTTACGGGGTCAGAACACTGAAGCTTTCTTT,CASSLRGQNTEAFF